These 28 T cell receptor beta chains share one sample of origin, sequenced in a study of blood T cell repertoires in COVID-19. Some clones are missing from TCRdb's copy, which holds only in-frame ones; the method was immunoSEQ multiplex PCR. The sample has some 260,000 clones, around 90% seen once; the top ten hold approximately 10%. Material for sequencing was peripheral blood. The receptor source for this set is a woman aged 70-85 years with COVID-19, enrolled during active disease.

This chain joins TRBV11-2 and TRBJ1-4; 9 bases line up with TRBD1. V was pared by 4 bases and J by 8 bases, with 5 bases of the junction left unmatched. Germline-derived CDR1 and CDR2 are SGHAT and FQNNGV. There are 14 residues in the CDR3. CDR3 region: CASSSTGGREKLFF. The CDR3 region has the DNA TGTGCCAGCAGCTCCACAGGGGGCCGGGAAAAACTGTTTTTT.

V and J are TRBV6-5 and TRBJ1-4, with D possibly being TRBD1 (5 bases). V lost 6 bases and J 3 bases, leaving 11 bases between the germline ends. The V gene's germline CDR1 is MNHEY and CDR2 SVGAGI. The CDR3 sequence is 14 residues long. CDR3 sequence reads: CASSTGVANEKLFF. Written as DNA, the CDR3 is TGTGCCAGCAGCACAGGAGTAGCTAATGAAAAACTGTTTTTT.

The chain links TRBV7-3 to TRBJ2-2, with TRBD1 matching 7 bases. CDR3 length equals 13 residues. The germline V gene has CDR1 SGHTA and CDR2 FQGTGA. With V trimmed by 5 bases and J by 6 bases, 3 bases remained unmatched. The CDR3 DNA is TGTGCCAGCAGCCACAGGGGAGCCGGGGAGCTGTTTTTT. This encodes CASSHRGAGELFF.

The chain has TRBV12-2 and TRBJ2-7; the table's TRBD2 call for D was not verified on the DNA. TRBV12-2 is labeled a pseudogene. This CDR3 is built from 15 residues. The CDR3 nucleotides read TGTGCAAGTCGCTCGCCAACCCGAAACTGGTACGAGCAGTACTTC. Translating gives CASRSPTRNWYEQYF.

The chain couples TRBV6-5 to TRBJ1-3, with D maybe TRBD1 (6 bases). The CDR3 consists of 14 residues. From germline, CDR1 is MNHEY and CDR2 SVGAGI. The V end was cut by 2 bases, the J end by 2 bases, with 7 bases between. The CDR3 region has the DNA TGTGCCAGCAGTTACAGGACAGCTGGAAACACCATATATTTT. This translates into CASSYRTAGNTIYF.

V is TRBV4-3 and J is TRBJ1-2, with TRBD1 as a possible D gene (6 bases). Germline CDR1 is LGHNA and CDR2 is YSLEER. The ends were cut back, 0 bases at V and 6 bases at J, with 17 bases in the middle. The CDR3 has 16 residues. CDR3 nucleotide sequence: TGCGCCAGCAGCCAAGAACTCGGGAGGGGGGGAGATGGCTACACCTTC. Translating it yields CASSQELGRGGDGYTF.

The chain is built from TRBV6-1 and TRBJ2-1; 14 bases map to TRBD2. The J segment lost 3 bases and the V segment lost 4 bases, leaving 2 bases of the junction unmatched. This CDR3 has 16 residues. Germline V lookup: CDR1 MNHNS, CDR2 SASEGT. The CDR3 is CASSGGTSGSYNEQFF. The CDR3 DNA is TGTGCCAGCAGTGGTGGGACTAGCGGGAGCTACAATGAGCAGTTCTTC.

The chain has TRBV28 and TRBJ2-7; 14 nucleotides line up with TRBD2. The length of the CDR3 is 18 residues. V was pared by 5 bases and J by 4 bases, with 13 bases of the junction left unmatched. Germline V gives CDR1 MDHEN, CDR2 SYDVKM. The CDR3, as DNA: TGTGCCAGCAGTACGGGACTAGCGGGAGAAAGGCATTCTTACGAGCAGTACTTC. It yields the protein CASSTGLAGERHSYEQYF.

V usage is TRBV29-1 and J usage is TRBJ1-6, with D tentatively TRBD1 (5 bases). Germline V gene sequence: CDR1 SQVTM, CDR2 ANQGSEA. Trimming stripped 6 bases from V and 7 bases from J, with 10 bases between. The CDR3 covers 12 residues. This CDR3 reads CSVGDFNSPLHF. In DNA form, the CDR3 reads TGCAGCGTCGGGGACTTCAATTCACCCCTCCACTTT.

The genes are TRBV9 and TRBJ2-6, with a possible D match to TRBD1 (6 bases). This CDR3 is built from 15 residues. V dropped 4 bases and J dropped 4 bases, with 12 bases sitting between them. Germline loops: CDR1 SGDLS, CDR2 YYNGEE. CDR3 bases: TGTGCCAGCAGCCCGCAGGGGTCAGGGGCCAACGTCCTGACTTTC. Its translation: CASSPQGSGANVLTF. Filled out from reference TRBV9 and TRBJ2-6, the complete variable domain reads DSGVTQTPKHLITATGQRVTLRCSPRSGDLSVYWYQQSLDQGLQFLIQYYNGEERAKGNILERFSAQQFPDLHSELNLSSLELGDSALYFCASSPQGSGANVLTFGAGSRLTVL.

This clone came up a few times. V and J are TRBV6-5 and TRBJ2-1; 10 nucleotides align to TRBD2. Trimming removed 2 bases from V and 9 bases from J; junction bases left unmatched: 7. CDR1 and CDR2 (germline): MNHEY, SVGAGI. The CDR3 loop spans 15 amino acids. This CDR3 reads CASSYGLAGDIEQFF. The DNA of the CDR3 is TGTGCCAGCAGTTACGGGCTAGCGGGAGACATTGAGCAGTTCTTC.

V is TRBV28 and J is TRBJ1-2; no definite D call. Germline CDR1 is MDHEN and CDR2 is SYDVKM. The CDR3 has 11 residues. Trimming took off 4 bases at V and 5 bases at J, with 5 bases between the two ends. CDR3 in DNA: TGTGCCAGCAGTTGGGCATATGGCTACACCTTC. Translating gives CASSWAYGYTF.

This chain joins TRBV6-4 and TRBJ1-6; possible D gene TRBD1, 6 bases. Trimming took off 0 bases at V and 10 bases at J, with 16 bases between the two ends. The CDR3 has 16 amino acids. The germline CDR1 and CDR2 sequences are MRHNA and SNTAGT. The CDR3 sequence is CASSDSFAGEGSPLHF. For the CDR3, the DNA is TGTGCCAGCAGTGACTCGTTCGCAGGGGAAGGATCACCCCTCCACTTT.

V gene TRBV18 combines with J gene TRBJ1-3; TRBD1 might be the D (5 bases). The V end was cut by 4 bases, the J end by 0 bases, with 16 bases between. This CDR3 spans 17 amino acids. Germline lookup yields CDR1 KGHSH and CDR2 LQKENI. CDR3 nucleotides: TGTGCCAGCTCACTTAGGGAGGGGACCTACTCTGGAAACACCATATATTTT. It translates to CASSLREGTYSGNTIYF.

This clone has just a few counts. The rearrangement uses TRBV19 and TRBJ1-6, with TRBD1 matching over 10 bases. J gave up 5 bases and V 9 bases, and 7 bases lay outside the gene matches. Germline V lookup: CDR1 LNHDA, CDR2 SQIVND (reference sequence). This CDR3 comprises 15 residues. The DNA for the CDR3 is TGTGCCAGCCGACAGGGGGCGAGTAATAATTCACCCCTCCACTTT. It codes for CASRQGASNNSPLHF.

The rearrangement joins TRBV19 to TRBJ2-5; 9 bases are a match to TRBD1. The germline V gene encodes CDR1 LNHDA and CDR2 SQIVND (reference sequence). CDR3 length: 15 amino acids. The junction had 3 bases not matched to a gene; V was cut back by 2 bases and J by 2 bases. CDR3 nucleotides: TGTGCCAGTAGTATACGGACAGGGGCACAAGAGACCCAGTACTTC. This encodes CASSIRTGAQETQYF. The complete variable domain, with remaining parts taken from reference TRBV19 and TRBJ2-5, reads DGGITQSPKYLFRKEGQNVTLSCEQNLNHDAMYWYRQDPGQGLRLIYYSQIVNDFQKGDIAEGYSVSREKKESFPLTVTSAQKNPTAFYLCASSIRTGAQETQYFGPGTRLLVL.

The chain has TRBV10-3 and TRBJ1-2; D call uncertain. The CDR3 has 14 residues. The V gene lost 3 bases and the J gene lost 3 bases, with 11 bases spanning the gap. CDR1 and CDR2 from the germline V gene are ENHRY and SYGVKD. CDR3 loop: CAISETESYYGYTF. The CDR3 DNA is TGTGCCATCAGTGAAACGGAGAGTTACTATGGCTACACCTTC.

This chain connects TRBV7-9 to TRBJ1-1, with D unclear. The CDR3 is 14 amino acids. Germline V gene sequence: CDR1 SEHNR, CDR2 FQNEAQ (reference sequence). Trimming shortened V by 3 bases and J by 5 bases, and 13 bases separated the two germline ends. The CDR3 reads CASSLRSGSTEAFF. CDR3 nucleotides: TGTGCCAGCAGCTTGCGGTCCGGGAGTACTGAAGCTTTCTTT.

This sequence joins TRBV7-3 and TRBJ2-3; D may be TRBD1 (7 bases). Per the germline V gene, CDR1 is SGHTA and CDR2 is FQGTGA. The V end lost 5 bases, the J end lost 7 bases, and 19 bases lay between the germline ends. This CDR3 is 15 amino acids long. DNA for the CDR3: TGTGCCAGCAGCCAGGGGGGACTGAACACCAATACGCAGTATTTT. This gives the protein CASSQGGLNTNTQYF.

The V call is TRBV7-3, the J call TRBJ2-2; 8 bases fit TRBD1. The CDR3 loop spans 18 amino acids. Trimming cost V 1 base and J 4 bases; bases outside gene matches: 11. Germline V CDR1 and CDR2: SGHTA, FQGTGA. DNA of the CDR3: TGTGCCAGCAGCTTAATATCCGGACAGGGACGAAGCACCGGGGAGCTGTTTTTT. Translation: CASSLISGQGRSTGELFF.

This chain connects TRBV27 to TRBJ2-2; D possibly corresponds to TRBD2 (6 bases). CDR3 length: 14 residues. Germline V CDR1 and CDR2: MNHEY, SMNVEV (reference sequence). Trimming left V 1 base short and J 8 bases short, with 11 bases between. The CDR3 loop reads CASSLLAETGELFF. The DNA for the CDR3 is TGTGCCAGCAGTTTATTAGCGGAGACGGGGGAGCTGTTTTTT.

The chain uses TRBV27 and TRBJ2-3, with TRBD2 as a possible D gene (6 bases). The germline V gene encodes CDR1 MNHEY and CDR2 SMNVEV (reference sequence). Trimming took 6 bases from V and 0 from J, leaving 13 bases between them. The CDR3 consists of 15 residues. The CDR3 coding sequence is TGTGCCAGCAGCCCGACTAGACTGAGCACAGATACGCAGTATTTT. This codes for CASSPTRLSTDTQYF.

This chain links TRBV10-3 with TRBJ1-4; 7 bases match TRBD1. V gave up 10 bases and J gave up 3 bases; unmatched junction bases: 5. Germline values: CDR1 ENHRY, CDR2 SYGVKD. This CDR3 is 13 amino acids long. This chain's CDR3 is CATQGVANEKLFF. The CDR3 DNA sequence: TGTGCCACTCAGGGGGTTGCTAATGAAAAACTGTTTTTT.

The rearrangement uses TRBV18 and TRBJ2-1; D might be TRBD2 (5 bases). Germline CDR1 is KGHSH and CDR2 is LQKENI. V was shortened by 3 bases and J by 9 bases, with 15 bases between the two germline ends. The CDR3 contains 14 residues. CDR3 sequence: CASSPGGTEGEQFF. The CDR3 coding sequence is TGTGCCAGCTCACCCGGAGGCACCGAGGGTGAGCAGTTCTTC.

The gene calls are TRBV5-4 and TRBJ2-1; possibly TRBD1 for D (5 bases). Germline CDR1 reads SGHNT; CDR2 reads YYREEE (reference sequence). Trimming took off 4 bases at V and 1 base at J, with 9 bases between the two ends. The CDR3 is made up of 14 amino acids. Here the CDR3 DNA reads TGTGCCAGCAGCCCCAAGGGGTCCTACAATGAGCAGTTCTTC. Translated, it gives CASSPKGSYNEQFF.

The chain links TRBV5-1 to TRBJ2-7, with 8 bases lining up with TRBD2. This CDR3 spans 14 amino acids. The V segment lost 2 bases and the J segment 3 bases; nucleotides outside the gene matches: 4. CDR1 and CDR2 (germline): SGHRS, YFSETQ. DNA of the CDR3: TGCGCCAGCAGCTTACCCGGGACTAGCTACGAGCAGTACTTC. Translated: CASSLPGTSYEQYF.

This clone appeared a single time. The chain carries TRBV4-1 and TRBJ1-1, with TRBD1 matching 10 bases. V lost 2 bases and J lost 3; bases outside the gene matches: 3. Looked up from germline, CDR1 is MGHRA and CDR2 is YSYEKL. This CDR3 is 15 amino acids long. CDR3 coding DNA: TGCGCCAGCAGCCAACTGACAGGGGGCGACACTGAAGCTTTCTTT. Translated, it gives CASSQLTGGDTEAFF.

This chain joins TRBV11-3 and TRBJ1-6, with 10 bases that match TRBD1. CDR3 length: 16 residues. The V segment lost 0 bases and the J segment 5 bases; nucleotides outside the gene matches: 1. The germline V gene encodes CDR1 SGHNT and CDR2 YENEEA. The CDR3 sequence is CASSLEGTGDNSPLHF. The CDR3 region has the DNA TGTGCCAGCAGCTTAGAGGGGACAGGGGATAATTCACCCCTCCACTTT. Full variable domain (missing parts from reference TRBV11-3 and TRBJ1-6): EAGVVQSPRYKIIEKKQPVAFWCNPISGHNTLYWYLQNLGQGPELLIRYENEEAVDDSQLPKDRFSAERLKGVDSTLKIQPAELGDSAVYLCASSLEGTGDNSPLHFGNGTRLTVT.